The 23 T cell receptor beta chains reported below all come from one sample, sequenced in a study of type 1 regulatory T cells. No antigen has been assigned to these receptors. TCRdb re-analysed the reads in MiXCR, keeping a single row per CDR3 protein. The table records about 62,000 distinct CDR3 sequences, 60% to 80% of them present only once. Sequencing input: cultured non-Tr1 T cells, either the whole culture or a sorted T cell fraction (not recorded which). The receptors derive from a human donor in good health.

V and J are TRBV7-2 and TRBJ2-1, with a possible D match to TRBD2 (6 bases). CDR3 size: 15 residues. Germline CDR1 is SGHTA and CDR2 is FQGNSA. Trimming took off 5 bases at V and 10 bases at J, with 21 bases between the two ends. The CDR3 nucleotides read TGTGCCAGCAGCGACCGGGACTTTACCTCCTACGAGCAGTTCTTC. It encodes CASSDRDFTSYEQFF.

V and J are TRBV7-6 and TRBJ2-1; D is undetermined. V dropped 1 base and J dropped 9 bases, with 10 bases sitting between them. The length of the CDR3 is 13 residues. Germline V lookup: CDR1 SGHVS, CDR2 FNYEAQ. The CDR3 DNA is TGTGCCAGCAGCTTAGGCATGGTTGCTGAGCAGTTCTTC. It specifies CASSLGMVAEQFF.

This clonotype turned up a few times. The rearrangement uses TRBV7-2 and TRBJ2-5; 13 positions match TRBD2. This CDR3 region has 16 residues. The V gene end was trimmed by 5 bases and the J gene end by 2 bases; junction bases not matched to a gene: 5. The germline V gene encodes CDR1 SGHTA and CDR2 FQGNSA. This chain's CDR3 is CASSLPGLAGQETQYF. CDR3 coding DNA: TGTGCCAGCAGCCTACCGGGACTAGCGGGACAAGAGACCCAGTACTTC.

This clonotype was seen only once. The chain combines TRBV6-2 or TRBV6-3 with TRBJ2-2; 7 nucleotides align to TRBD2. Trimming took 7 bases from V and 1 from J; bases not matched to a gene: 3. CDR3 length: 14 residues. Germline CDR1 reads MNHEY; CDR2 reads SVGEGT. CDR3 sequence reads: CASNGGGNTGELFF. In DNA, the CDR3 is TGTGCCAGCAATGGCGGGGGGAACACCGGGGAGCTGTTTTTT.

This clonotype has only a few counts. The chain has TRBV6-5 and TRBJ2-1, with TRBD2 matching 10 bases. V dropped 6 bases and J dropped 10; count of bases not matched to a gene: 6. The CDR3 extends over 13 amino acids. Germline loops: CDR1 MNHEY, CDR2 SVGAGI. In DNA form, the CDR3 reads TGTGCCAGCAGATCGGCTAGCGGGAGCGAGCAGTTCTTC. This gives the protein CASRSASGSEQFF.

The CDR3 protein is CSVAGTSGKYEQYF. DNA for the CDR3: TGCAGCGTTGCCGGGACTAGCGGAAAATACGAGCAGTACTTC. V usage is TRBV29-1 and J usage is TRBJ2-7; 11 bases are shared with TRBD2. V dropped 4 bases and J dropped 4; count of bases not matched to a gene: 6. This CDR3 region has 14 residues. CDR1 SQVTM and CDR2 ANQGSEA come from the germline V gene.

This clonotype was seen a handful of times. CDR3 residues: CASSLQSATNEKLFF. CDR3 in DNA: TGTGCCAGCAGCTTACAGTCCGCAACTAATGAAAAACTGTTTTTT. This rearrangement joins TRBV11-2 to TRBJ1-4; D uncertain. Trimming pared 2 bases from V and 0 bases from J, leaving 7 bases between. CDR1 and CDR2 (germline): SGHAT, FQNNGV. There are 15 residues in the CDR3.

The chain couples TRBV6-5 to TRBJ2-7, with TRBD2 identical over 10 bases. CDR3 length equals 16 residues. Germline assignment: CDR1 MNHEY and CDR2 SVGAGI. With V trimmed by 6 bases and J by 7 bases, 15 bases remained unmatched. CDR3 residues: CASSLLQAGGPSEQYF. For the CDR3, the DNA is TGTGCCAGCAGCCTTCTCCAAGCGGGAGGGCCGTCTGAGCAGTACTTC.

The chain has TRBV12-3 or TRBV12-4 and TRBJ2-1; the D call may be TRBD1 or TRBD2 (6 bases each). This CDR3 has 15 residues. V lost 6 bases to trimming and J lost 4 bases, with 16 bases between them. The CDR3 here is CASSQGGGAYNEQFF. CDR3 in DNA: TGTGCCAGCAGCCAAGGAGGGGGAGCTTACAATGAGCAGTTCTTC.

The genes are TRBV6-2 or TRBV6-3 and TRBJ2-2; 8 positions agree with TRBD1. CDR1 and CDR2 (germline): MNHEY, SVGEGT. The CDR3 runs 14 residues. With 8 bases clipped from V and 1 base from J, the junction kept 3 bases outside the gene matches. CDR3 protein: CASGGQGNTGELFF. The DNA of the CDR3 is TGTGCCAGCGGTGGACAGGGGAACACCGGGGAGCTGTTTTTT.

The chain carries TRBV12-3 or TRBV12-4 and TRBJ2-3, with D unclear. This CDR3 spans 13 amino acids. The V end lost 4 bases, the J end lost 8 bases, and 13 bases lay between the germline ends. The CDR3 DNA sequence: TGTGCCAGCAGTTCCCTCGAAGCACGTACGCAGTATTTT. Translating it yields CASSSLEARTQYF.

This chain uses TRBV6-6 with TRBJ2-3; D remains ambiguous. Germline V gene sequence: CDR1 MNHNY, CDR2 SVGAGI (reference sequence). The ends were cut back, 1 base at V and 0 bases at J, with 5 bases in the middle. The length of the CDR3 is 14 residues. CDR3 sequence (DNA): TGTGCCAGCAGTTACTTTTCCAGCACAGATACGCAGTATTTT. Its protein product is CASSYFSSTDTQYF.

The CDR3 reads CASSLEVSGANVLTF. Here the CDR3 DNA reads TGCGCCAGCAGCTTGGAGGTTTCTGGGGCCAACGTCCTGACTTTC. V is TRBV5-1 and J is TRBJ2-6; D call uncertain. Trimming stripped 0 bases from V and 1 base from J, with 5 bases between. The CDR3 length is 15 residues. Germline CDR1 and CDR2: SGHRS and YFSETQ. Full variable domain (missing parts from reference TRBV5-1 and TRBJ2-6): KAGVTQTPRYLIKTRGQQVTLSCSPISGHRSVSWYQQTPGQGLQFLFEYFSETQRNKGNFPGRFSGRQFSNSRSEMNVSTLELGDSALYLCASSLEVSGANVLTFGAGSRLTVL.

V usage is TRBV7-2 and J usage is TRBJ2-1, with a possible D match to TRBD1 (6 bases). V shed 3 bases and J shed 6 bases, with 15 bases lying between them. CDR1 SGHTA and CDR2 FQGNSA come from the germline V gene. The CDR3 sequence is 15 residues long. The CDR3 coding sequence is TGTGCCAGCAGCTTCGACAGGACGATTGGCAATGAGCAGTTCTTC. Translation: CASSFDRTIGNEQFF.

The J gene is TRBJ2-5, the V gene TRBV7-2, with D perhaps given as TRBD1 or TRBD2 (5 bases each). V dropped 7 bases and J dropped 3 bases, with 12 bases sitting between them. The CDR3 totals 13 residues. From germline, CDR1 is SGHTA and CDR2 FQGNSA. The CDR3 DNA sequence: TGTGCCAGCATAGGGCTGGGGGAAGAGACCCAGTACTTC. Its protein product is CASIGLGEETQYF.

V is TRBV28 and J is TRBJ2-7; 7 bases fit TRBD1. Germline V gene data show CDR1 as MDHEN and CDR2 as SYDVKM. With V trimmed by 1 base and J by 3 bases, 9 bases remained unmatched. The CDR3 is made up of 16 amino acids. The CDR3 DNA is TGTGCCAGCAGTTTATTGGACAGGTCTTTCGGCTACGAGCAGTACTTC. Translated, it gives CASSLLDRSFGYEQYF.

The rearrangement links TRBV12-5 to TRBJ1-2; D unresolved. Per the germline V gene, CDR1 is LGHNT and CDR2 is FRNRAP. V was shortened by 6 bases and J by 6 bases, with 14 bases between the two germline ends. This CDR3 has 13 amino acids. In nucleotides, the CDR3 is TGTGCTAGTGGATATACTCCAGGTGATGGCTACACCTTC. Translated: CASGYTPGDGYTF.

The chain is built from TRBV27 and TRBJ2-1, with 11 bases matching TRBD2. V dropped 5 bases and J dropped 1; count of bases not matched to a gene: 7. Germline loops: CDR1 MNHEY, CDR2 SMNVEV (reference sequence). The CDR3 covers 17 residues. This CDR3 is CASSNSGRAQSYNEQFF. The CDR3 DNA follows: TGTGCCAGCAGTAATAGCGGGAGGGCCCAATCCTACAATGAGCAGTTCTTC.

This clonotype was seen only a few times. The V call is TRBV28, the J call TRBJ1-6; D remains unclear. Germline CDR1 is MDHEN and CDR2 is SYDVKM. The CDR3 is 14 residues long. V was clipped by 2 bases and J by 14 bases, with 16 bases between them. The CDR3, as DNA: TGTGCCAGCAGTTTAACCCCGCAAAGCCCATCCCTCCACTTT. Translation gives CASSLTPQSPSLHF.

In the case of this clonotype: As the CDR3 is not closed by the conserved phenylalanine or tryptophan, this likely results from a read error. This chain uses TRBV24-1 with TRBJ2-3; D possibly corresponds to TRBD1 (6 bases). Germline assignment: CDR1 KGHDR and CDR2 SFDVKD. The V and J ends lost 3 bases and 3 bases respectively, with 18 bases between them. The CDR3 length is 17 residues. CDR3 in DNA: TGTGCCACCAGTGATAATGACGGACTCACAGGGACAGATACGCAGTATTTG. Its protein product is CATSDNDGLTGTDTQYL.

This clonotype was seen a handful of times. This chain uses TRBV24-1 with TRBJ2-1; the match to TRBD2 covers 9 bases. There are 16 residues in the CDR3. Trimming took 1 base from V and 7 from J; bases not matched to a gene: 7. Germline CDR1 KGHDR, CDR2 SFDVKD. CDR3 region: CATSDFGLAGKNEQFF. CDR3 bases: TGTGCCACCAGTGATTTTGGCCTAGCGGGAAAAAATGAGCAGTTCTTC.

The chain carries TRBV20-1 and TRBJ1-1; 10 positions agree with TRBD1. This CDR3 spans 14 amino acids. Trimming cost V 6 bases and J 8 bases; bases outside gene matches: 12. Germline values: CDR1 DFQATT, CDR2 SNEGSKA (reference sequence). The CDR3 nucleotides are TGCAGTGCCACCAGGCGGGACAGGGGCCGAGAAGCTTTCTTT. Protein product: CSATRRDRGREAFF.

This clonotype was observed once. The chain combines TRBV20-1 with TRBJ1-5; TRBD1 aligns across 8 bases. The germline V gene encodes CDR1 DFQATT and CDR2 SNEGSKA (reference sequence). The CDR3 runs 14 residues. The J segment lost 7 bases and the V segment lost 6 bases, leaving 11 bases of the junction unmatched. CDR3 bases: TGCAGTGCCAGGGACAGGAATTTTGGACAGCCCCAGCATTTT. This codes for CSARDRNFGQPQHF.